This passage covers 31 T cell receptor beta chains from one sample sequenced in a study of T cell responses to AZD1222 COVID-19 vaccine (dated by TCRdb to about 2021). The library was obtained by the immunoSEQ multiplex PCR assay. TCRdb stores this immuneACCESS table with in-frame sequences only. Part of the clones is absent; in the studies checked, under half of the shortfall reflects unresolved V genes, and no reason is known for the rest. The sample table shows more than 95,000 clones, and over 75% are seen once. The top ten clonotypes cover around 9% of the sample. What the time point label conveys for this sample: baseline before first vaccination. Sequences were derived from peripheral blood, sampled on day 0 of AZD1222 vaccination. The source of these receptors is an adult in good health.

V usage is TRBV3-1 (or the pseudogene TRBV3-2) and J usage is TRBJ2-7, with 8 bases that match TRBD1. The ends lost 4 bases at V and 3 bases at J; junction bases unmatched: 8. From germline, CDR1 is LGHDT and CDR2 YNNKEL (reference sequence). The CDR3 runs 15 residues. CDR3 DNA: TGTGCCAGCAGCCGTACAGGGGGAGCTGACTACGAGCAGTACTTC. It specifies CASSRTGGADYEQYF.

This clone was found once. The chain combines TRBV10-1 with TRBJ1-2; no firm D call. The ends were cut back, 2 bases at V and 4 bases at J, with 8 bases in the middle. The CDR3 runs to 13 residues. CDR1 and CDR2 from the germline V gene are WNHNN and SYGVQD (reference sequence). CDR3 nucleotide sequence: TGCGCCAGCAGTGAGGGACGATTCTATGGCTACACCTTC. Translating gives CASSEGRFYGYTF.

The chain couples TRBV7-8 to TRBJ1-2; 9 bases map to TRBD1. With 3 bases clipped from V and 2 bases from J, the junction kept 4 bases outside the gene matches. CDR1 is SGHVS and CDR2 is FQNEAQ in the germline V gene. The CDR3 sequence is 15 residues long. The CDR3 sequence is CASSFWTGENYGYTF. The CDR3, as DNA: TGTGCCAGCAGCTTCTGGACAGGGGAGAACTATGGCTACACCTTC.

The chain has TRBV5-1 and TRBJ1-2; TRBD1 might be the D (6 bases). V gave up 2 bases and J gave up 6 bases, with 11 bases separating them. Germline CDR1 reads SGHRS; CDR2 reads YFSETQ. CDR3 length: 13 residues. This CDR3 reads CASSLGRGDGYTF. In DNA form, the CDR3 reads TGCGCCAGCAGCTTAGGCAGGGGTGATGGCTACACCTTC.

The V call is TRBV6-5, the J call TRBJ2-7; 7 bases fit TRBD1. The V gene end was trimmed by 7 bases and the J gene end by 2 bases; junction bases not matched to a gene: 8. Germline V gene sequence: CDR1 MNHEY, CDR2 SVGAGI. The CDR3 runs 14 residues. The CDR3 loop is CASTKTTGAYEQYF. In nucleotides, the CDR3 is TGTGCCAGCACCAAAACAACAGGGGCCTACGAGCAGTACTTC.

This rearrangement joins TRBV21-1 to TRBJ1-2. TRBV21-1 is a recognized pseudogene. The CDR3 is 14 amino acids. CDR3 nucleotides: TGTGCCAGCAGCAAAGGGAGGGGAGGAGATGGCTACACCTTC. It specifies CASSKGRGGDGYTF.

This rearrangement joins TRBV5-8 to TRBJ1-4; tentatively, D is TRBD1 (5 bases). Looked up from germline, CDR1 is SGHTS and CDR2 is YDEGEE. The CDR3 contains 15 residues. V was pared by 4 bases and J by 5 bases, with 15 bases between. The CDR3 nucleotides read TGTGCCAGCAGCCCCGGGACTCTTTTAAATGAAAAACTGTTTTTT. Amino acids: CASSPGTLLNEKLFF.

This clone was counted only a few times. This sequence joins TRBV5-1 and TRBJ1-4, with TRBD1 matching 8 bases. Germline CDR1 is SGHRS and CDR2 is YFSETQ. The J segment lost 6 bases and the V segment lost 2 bases, leaving 6 bases of the junction unmatched. This CDR3 has 15 amino acids. The DNA of the CDR3 is TGCGCCAGCAGCTTCGGTCAGGGGGCTTATGAAAAACTGTTTTTT. Amino acids: CASSFGQGAYEKLFF. Full variable domain (missing parts from reference TRBV5-1 and TRBJ1-4): KAGVTQTPRYLIKTRGQQVTLSCSPISGHRSVSWYQQTPGQGLQFLFEYFSETQRNKGNFPGRFSGRQFSNSRSEMNVSTLELGDSALYLCASSFGQGAYEKLFFGSGTQLSVL.

The rearrangement links TRBV28 to TRBJ2-7, with D possibly being TRBD1 (5 bases). In germline, CDR1 is MDHEN, CDR2 SYDVKM. This CDR3 has 14 amino acids. Trimming left V 7 bases short and J 3 bases short, with 16 bases between. For the CDR3, the DNA is TGTGCCAGCATCTCAGGGTCCTATTTCTACGAGCAGTACTTC. Translating it yields CASISGSYFYEQYF.

CDR3 in amino acids: CASSPRLGGPYTF. The CDR3 DNA sequence: TGTGCCAGCAGCCCTCGTTTAGGGGGGCCCTACACCTTC. The rearrangement links TRBV14 to TRBJ1-2, with D possibly matching TRBD1 (6 bases). Germline assignment: CDR1 SGHDN and CDR2 FVKESK. CDR3 length: 13 residues. V was trimmed by 4 bases and J by 10 bases, leaving 16 bases between them.

The chain has TRBV3-1 (or the pseudogene TRBV3-2) and TRBJ2-6; 8 nucleotides line up with TRBD2. V lost 6 bases and J lost 0; bases outside the gene matches: 7. The CDR3 is made up of 17 amino acids. Germline V lookup: CDR1 LGHDT, CDR2 YNNKEL (reference sequence). CDR3 protein: CASSGLSGGSGANVLTF. CDR3 sequence (DNA): TGTGCCAGCAGTGGTCTGAGCGGGGGCTCTGGGGCCAACGTCCTGACTTTC.

The chain couples TRBV5-6 to TRBJ2-1; D possibly uses TRBD1 or TRBD2 (5 bases each). CDR3 length: 14 residues. Germline values: CDR1 SGHDT, CDR2 YYEEEE. V lost 0 bases and J 4 bases, leaving 8 bases between the germline ends. CDR3 nucleotides: TGTGCCAGCAGCTTGGAGGGACGATACAATGAGCAGTTCTTC. This translates into CASSLEGRYNEQFF.

The chain recombines TRBV7-2 with TRBJ2-1, with 8 bases matching TRBD2. Looked up from germline, CDR1 is SGHTA and CDR2 is FQGNSA. CDR3 size: 15 residues. Trimming removed 6 bases from V and 0 bases from J; junction bases left unmatched: 4. The CDR3 DNA is TGTGCCAGCAGGTCGAGCGGGAGCTCCTACAATGAGCAGTTCTTC. Residues: CASRSSGSSYNEQFF.

The rearrangement uses TRBV4-3 and TRBJ1-1; tentative D call: TRBD1 (5 bases). Trimming left V 0 bases short and J 3 bases short, with 11 bases between. This CDR3 is 15 amino acids long. The germline gives CDR1 LGHNA, CDR2 YSLEER. CDR3 residues: CASSQERQGYTEAFF. The CDR3 nucleotides read TGCGCCAGCAGCCAAGAAAGGCAGGGATACACTGAAGCTTTCTTT.

The rearrangement joins TRBV5-1 to TRBJ2-1; 13 nucleotides match TRBD2. The CDR3 length is 15 residues. The ends lost 6 bases at V and 6 bases at J; junction bases unmatched: 6. From germline, CDR1 is SGHRS and CDR2 YFSETQ. CDR3 region: CASNRLAGGTNEQFF. The CDR3 DNA is TGCGCCAGCAACCGACTAGCGGGGGGAACCAATGAGCAGTTCTTC.

J is TRBJ2-3 and V is TRBV28; D unresolved. The CDR3 has 17 amino acids. CDR1 is MDHEN, CDR2 SYDVKM, per germline. Between the trimmed V and J ends, which lost 7 bases and 0 bases, there was a span of 20 bases. CDR3 loop: CASTLRLGVTSTDTQYF. In nucleotides, the CDR3 is TGTGCCAGCACCCTTCGGCTTGGGGTTACTAGCACAGATACGCAGTATTTT.

Only one count was recorded for this clone. The chain carries TRBV6-5 and TRBJ1-4; D gene unclear. The CDR3 has 13 residues. Germline V gene data show CDR1 as MNHEY and CDR2 as SVGAGI. V shed 9 bases and J shed 8 bases, with 16 bases lying between them. The CDR3 bases are TGTGCCAGTAGACCGGCAGTGCTCGAAAAACTGTTTTTT. This translates into CASRPAVLEKLFF.

This clone was recorded once. The J gene is TRBJ2-3, the V gene TRBV9; possible D gene TRBD2, 6 bases. CDR3 length equals 15 residues. Trimming pared 5 bases from V and 5 bases from J, leaving 18 bases between. Germline V gene lookup returns CDR1 SGDLS and CDR2 YYNGEE. This CDR3 reads CASRDLEGIRDTQYF. The CDR3 DNA reads as TGTGCCAGCAGGGACCTGGAGGGAATTCGAGATACGCAGTATTTT.

J is TRBJ2-2 and V is TRBV9, with D unresolved. CDR1 is SGDLS and CDR2 is YYNGEE in the germline V gene. This CDR3 has 14 amino acids. The V end was cut by 2 bases, the J end by 4 bases, with 9 bases between. The CDR3: CASSVSPSTGELFF. In DNA form, the CDR3 reads TGTGCCAGCAGCGTTAGTCCGAGCACCGGGGAGCTGTTTTTT.

The J gene is TRBJ2-4, the V gene TRBV30; D possibly uses TRBD1 or TRBD2 (5 bases each). Germline CDR1 reads GTSNPN; CDR2 reads SVGIG (reference sequence). The CDR3 has 16 residues. The V and J ends lost 5 bases and 2 bases respectively, with 19 bases between them. DNA for the CDR3: TGTGCCTGGGCTCGAGGGGTGCTCGGTCCCAAAAACATTCAGTACTTC. It specifies CAWARGVLGPKNIQYF.

J is TRBJ1-3 and V is TRBV9, with no clear D. Germline lookup yields CDR1 SGDLS and CDR2 YYNGEE. The CDR3 is made up of 14 amino acids. Trimming shortened V by 4 bases and J by 3 bases, and 11 bases separated the two germline ends. This CDR3 reads CASSPWGDGNTIYF. The DNA for the CDR3 is TGTGCCAGCAGCCCGTGGGGAGATGGAAACACCATATATTTT.

In nucleotides, the CDR3 is TGTGCCAGCTCCGAGGGGGGCACTGAAGCTTTCTTT. This sequence encodes CASSEGGTEAFF. The chain employs TRBV18 and TRBJ1-1; perhaps TRBD1 as D (6 bases). Trimming removed 6 bases from V and 4 bases from J, with 9 bases in between. Germline-derived CDR1 and CDR2 are KGHSH and LQKENI. This CDR3 spans 12 amino acids.

This sequence joins TRBV24-1 and TRBJ1-5, with D uncertain. The CDR3 length is 13 residues. Germline assignment: CDR1 KGHDR and CDR2 SFDVKD. Deletions cut 4 bases from V and 3 bases from J, with 6 bases between. The CDR3 DNA follows: TGTGCCACCAGTGACTCCGTCAATCAGCCCCAGCATTTT. This translates into CATSDSVNQPQHF.

This clone is a singleton in its sample. Other DNA sequences from this sample encode an identical CDR3 as well. The chain has TRBV6-5 and TRBJ2-5; D not certain. CDR3 length: 11 residues. Trimming stripped 0 bases from V and 5 bases from J, with 1 base between. Germline V gene data show CDR1 as MNHEY and CDR2 as SVGAGI. The CDR3 nucleotides are TGTGCCAGCAGTTACTCGGAGACCCAGTACTTC. Protein: CASSYSETQYF.

The rearrangement joins TRBV5-5 to TRBJ1-1; TRBD1 might be the D (5 bases). This CDR3 is 15 amino acids long. V was shortened by 4 bases and J by 5 bases, with 18 bases between the two germline ends. In germline, CDR1 is SGHKS, CDR2 YYEKEE (reference sequence). CDR3 sequence (DNA): TGTGCCAGCAGCCAGGGACGCCGAATATCAACTGAAGCTTTCTTT. Amino acid sequence: CASSQGRRISTEAFF.

The CDR3 is CASSIEKGQPQHF. DNA for the CDR3: TGTGCCAGTAGTATAGAGAAGGGTCAGCCCCAGCATTTT. The V call is TRBV19, the J call TRBJ1-5; unclear D gene. The V gene lost 0 bases and the J gene lost 6 bases, with 6 bases spanning the gap. The CDR3 consists of 13 residues. Germline-derived CDR1 and CDR2 are LNHDA and SQIVND (reference sequence).

The V gene is TRBV14, the J gene TRBJ1-1; no firm D call. The CDR3 is 14 residues long. Trimming cost V 1 base and J 4 bases, with 10 bases left between them. CDR1 is SGHDN, CDR2 FVKESK, per germline. DNA for the CDR3: TGTGCCAGCAGCCAAGCCGGTCGGGGCACTGAAGCTTTCTTT. As protein: CASSQAGRGTEAFF.

The V call is TRBV25-1, the J call TRBJ1-1; unclear D gene. V lost 1 base, J lost 0 bases, and 6 bases lay in between. The germline V gene encodes CDR1 MGHDK and CDR2 SYGVNS. The CDR3 consists of 14 residues. The CDR3 loop reads CASSEWQMNTEAFF. The CDR3 bases are TGTGCCAGCAGTGAATGGCAGATGAACACTGAAGCTTTCTTT. Supplemented by reference TRBV25-1 and TRBJ1-1, the full variable domain reads EADIYQTPRYLVIGTGKKITLECSQTMGHDKMYWYQQDPGMELHLIHYSYGVNSTEKGDLSSESTVSRIRTEHFPLTLESARPSHTSQYLCASSEWQMNTEAFFGQGTRLTVV.

In its sample, this clone was seen once. The chain employs TRBV7-2 and TRBJ2-1; possibly TRBD2 for D (5 bases). The CDR3 loop spans 18 amino acids. Germline CDR1 SGHTA, CDR2 FQGNSA. V gave up 1 base and J gave up 8 bases, with 24 bases separating them. The CDR3 coding sequence is TGTGCCAGCAGCTTAGTTTGGGGTACTAGACTCAGGTGGGATGAGCAGTTCTTC. Residues: CASSLVWGTRLRWDEQFF. The variable domain in full, completed from reference TRBV7-2 and TRBJ2-1, reads GAGVSQSPSNKVTEKGKDVELRCDPISGHTALYWYRQSLGQGLEFLIYFQGNSAPDKSGLPSDRFSAERTGGSVSTLTIQRTQQEDSAVYLCASSLVWGTRLRWDEQFFGPGTRLTVL.

The V call is TRBV19, the J call TRBJ2-7, with TRBD1 identical over 8 bases. The length of the CDR3 is 15 residues. Germline lookup yields CDR1 LNHDA and CDR2 SQIVND (reference sequence). V lost 3 bases, J lost 5 bases, and 9 bases stayed unmatched. CDR3 residues: CASSIKGTGGNEQYF. The CDR3 DNA follows: TGTGCCAGTAGTATTAAGGGGACAGGAGGGAACGAGCAGTACTTC.

CDR3 nucleotide sequence: TGTGCCAGTAGTATGGTATGGCCAGCGGCATCAACTAATGAAAAACTGTTTTTT. The encoded protein is CASSMVWPAASTNEKLFF. V and J are TRBV19 and TRBJ1-4, with D unclear. Trimming removed 3 bases from V and 0 bases from J, with 17 bases in between. CDR3 length: 18 residues. The germline gives CDR1 LNHDA, CDR2 SQIVND (reference sequence).